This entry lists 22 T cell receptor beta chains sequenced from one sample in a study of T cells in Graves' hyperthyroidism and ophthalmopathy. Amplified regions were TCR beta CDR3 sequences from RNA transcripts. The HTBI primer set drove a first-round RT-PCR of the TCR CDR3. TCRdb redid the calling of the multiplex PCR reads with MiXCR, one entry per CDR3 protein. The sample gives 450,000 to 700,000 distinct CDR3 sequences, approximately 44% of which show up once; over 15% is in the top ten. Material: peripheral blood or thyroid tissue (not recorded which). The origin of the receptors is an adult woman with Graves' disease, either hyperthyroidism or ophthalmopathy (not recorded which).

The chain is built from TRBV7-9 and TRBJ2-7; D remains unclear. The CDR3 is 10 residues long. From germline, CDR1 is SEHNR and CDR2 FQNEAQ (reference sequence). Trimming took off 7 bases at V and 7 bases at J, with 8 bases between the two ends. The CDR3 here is CASTPGEQYF. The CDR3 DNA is TGTGCCAGCACCCCCGGAGAGCAGTACTTC.

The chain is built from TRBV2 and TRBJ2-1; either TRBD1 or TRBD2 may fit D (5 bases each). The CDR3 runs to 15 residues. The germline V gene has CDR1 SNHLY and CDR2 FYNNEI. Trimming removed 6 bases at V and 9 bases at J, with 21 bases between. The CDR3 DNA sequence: TGTGCCAGCAGCTTGCCGGGACGGACGACCGGTGAGCAGTTCTTC. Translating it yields CASSLPGRTTGEQFF.

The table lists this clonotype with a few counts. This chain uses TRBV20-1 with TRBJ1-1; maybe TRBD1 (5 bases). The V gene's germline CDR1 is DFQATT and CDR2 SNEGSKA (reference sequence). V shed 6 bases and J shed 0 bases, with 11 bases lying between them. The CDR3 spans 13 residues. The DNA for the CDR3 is TGCAGTGCGACGACAGCAATGAACACTGAAGCTTTCTTT. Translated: CSATTAMNTEAFF.

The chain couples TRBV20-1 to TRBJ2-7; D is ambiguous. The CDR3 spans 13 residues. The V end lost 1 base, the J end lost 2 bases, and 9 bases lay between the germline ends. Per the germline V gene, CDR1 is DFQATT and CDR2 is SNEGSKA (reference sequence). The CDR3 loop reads CSARGLHTYEQYF. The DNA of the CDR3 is TGCAGTGCTAGAGGACTCCACACCTACGAGCAGTACTTC.

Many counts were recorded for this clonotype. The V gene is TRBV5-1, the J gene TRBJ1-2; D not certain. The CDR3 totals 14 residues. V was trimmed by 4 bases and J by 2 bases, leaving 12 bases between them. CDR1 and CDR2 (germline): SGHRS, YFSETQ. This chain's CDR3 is CASSVDYQNYGYTF. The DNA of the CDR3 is TGCGCCAGCAGCGTAGACTATCAGAACTATGGCTACACCTTC.

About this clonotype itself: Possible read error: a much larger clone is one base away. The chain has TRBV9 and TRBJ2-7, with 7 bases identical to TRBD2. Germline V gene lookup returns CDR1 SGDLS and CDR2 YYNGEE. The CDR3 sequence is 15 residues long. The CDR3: CASSPLAGVSCEQYF. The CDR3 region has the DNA TGTGCCAGCAGCCCCCTTGCGGGGGTCTCCTGCGAGCAGTACTTC.

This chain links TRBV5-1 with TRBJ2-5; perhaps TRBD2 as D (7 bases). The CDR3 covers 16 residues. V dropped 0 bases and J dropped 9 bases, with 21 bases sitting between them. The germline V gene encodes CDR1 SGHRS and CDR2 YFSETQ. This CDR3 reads CASSLARTAKGGSQYF. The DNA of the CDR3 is TGCGCCAGCAGCTTGGCCCGGACAGCCAAGGGGGGGTCCCAGTACTTC.

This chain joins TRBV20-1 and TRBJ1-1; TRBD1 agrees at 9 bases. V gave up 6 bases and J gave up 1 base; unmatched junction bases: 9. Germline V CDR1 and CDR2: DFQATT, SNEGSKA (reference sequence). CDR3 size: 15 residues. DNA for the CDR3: TGCAGTGCCCTGGTGGGACAGGGAAGGAACACTGAAGCTTTCTTT. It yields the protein CSALVGQGRNTEAFF.

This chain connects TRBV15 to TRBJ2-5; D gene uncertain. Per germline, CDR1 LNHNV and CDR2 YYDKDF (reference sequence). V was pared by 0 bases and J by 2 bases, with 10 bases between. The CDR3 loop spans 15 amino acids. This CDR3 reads CATSRDLAVQETQYF. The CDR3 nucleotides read TGTGCCACCAGCAGAGATTTGGCAGTTCAAGAGACCCAGTACTTC.

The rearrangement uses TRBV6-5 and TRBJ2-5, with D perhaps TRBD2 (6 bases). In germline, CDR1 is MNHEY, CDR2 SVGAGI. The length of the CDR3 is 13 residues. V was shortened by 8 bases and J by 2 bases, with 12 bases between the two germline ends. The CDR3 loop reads CASCPGRQETQYF. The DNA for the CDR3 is TGTGCCAGCTGCCCGGGGAGGCAAGAGACCCAGTACTTC.

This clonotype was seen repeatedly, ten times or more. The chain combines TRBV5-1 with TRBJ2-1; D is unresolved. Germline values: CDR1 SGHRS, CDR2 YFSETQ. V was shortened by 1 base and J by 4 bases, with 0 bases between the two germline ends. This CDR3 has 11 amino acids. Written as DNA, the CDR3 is TGCGCCAGCAGCTTGTACAATGAGCAGTTCTTC. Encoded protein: CASSLYNEQFF. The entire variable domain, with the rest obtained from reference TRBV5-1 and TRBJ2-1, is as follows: KAGVTQTPRYLIKTRGQQVTLSCSPISGHRSVSWYQQTPGQGLQFLFEYFSETQRNKGNFPGRFSGRQFSNSRSEMNVSTLELGDSALYLCASSLYNEQFFGPGTRLTVL.

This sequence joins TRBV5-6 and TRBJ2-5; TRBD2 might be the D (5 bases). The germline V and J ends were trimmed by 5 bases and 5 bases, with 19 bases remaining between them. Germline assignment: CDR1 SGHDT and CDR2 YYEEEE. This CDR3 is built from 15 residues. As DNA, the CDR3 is TGTGCCAGCAGTTTGACCGGGAAAGCGTACGAGACCCAGTACTTC. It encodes CASSLTGKAYETQYF. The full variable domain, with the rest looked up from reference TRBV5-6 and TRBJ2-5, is DAGVTQSPTHLIKTRGQQVTLRCSPKSGHDTVSWYQQALGQGPQFIFQYYEEEERQRGNFPDRFSGHQFPNYSSELNVNALLLGDSALYLCASSLTGKAYETQYFGPGTRLLVL.

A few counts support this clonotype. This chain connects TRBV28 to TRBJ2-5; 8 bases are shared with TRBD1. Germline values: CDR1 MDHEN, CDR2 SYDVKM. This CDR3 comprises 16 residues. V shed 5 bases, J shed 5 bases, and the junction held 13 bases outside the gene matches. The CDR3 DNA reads TGTGCCAGCAGTGAATCGCCAGGGGGCGGACGGGAGACCCAGTACTTC. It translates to CASSESPGGGRETQYF.

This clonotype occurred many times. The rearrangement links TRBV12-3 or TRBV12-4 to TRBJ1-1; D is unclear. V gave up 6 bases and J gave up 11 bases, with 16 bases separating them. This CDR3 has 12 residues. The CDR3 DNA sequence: TGTGCCAGCAGCACCCCCTATGGCAGGGCTTTCTTT. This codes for CASSTPYGRAFF.

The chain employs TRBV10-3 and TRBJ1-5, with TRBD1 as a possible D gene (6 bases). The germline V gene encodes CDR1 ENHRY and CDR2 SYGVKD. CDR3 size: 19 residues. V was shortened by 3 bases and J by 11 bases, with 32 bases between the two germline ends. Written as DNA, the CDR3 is TGTGCCATCAGTGACCCCTTGCCTCGACTAGCGGGGGCCCAAGAGACCCAGCATTTT. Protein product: CAISDPLPRLAGAQETQHF.

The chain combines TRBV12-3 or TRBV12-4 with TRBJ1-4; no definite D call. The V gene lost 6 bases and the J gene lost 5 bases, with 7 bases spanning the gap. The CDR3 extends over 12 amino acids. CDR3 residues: CASRGENEKLFF. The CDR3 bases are TGTGCCAGCAGGGGAGAAAATGAAAAACTGTTTTTT.

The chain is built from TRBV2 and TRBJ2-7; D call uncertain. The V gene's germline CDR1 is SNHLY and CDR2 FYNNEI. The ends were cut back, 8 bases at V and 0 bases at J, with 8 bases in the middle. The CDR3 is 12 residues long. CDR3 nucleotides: TGTGCCAGCCGTGTTATCTCCTACGAGCAGTACTTC. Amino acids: CASRVISYEQYF.

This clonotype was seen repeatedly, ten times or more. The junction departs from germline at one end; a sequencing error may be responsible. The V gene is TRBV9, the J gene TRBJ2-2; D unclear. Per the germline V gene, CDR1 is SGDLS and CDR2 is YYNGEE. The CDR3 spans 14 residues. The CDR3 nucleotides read TGTGCCAGCAGCGTAGGGTCGAACCCCGGGGAGCTGTTTTTT. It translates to CASSVGSNPGELFF.

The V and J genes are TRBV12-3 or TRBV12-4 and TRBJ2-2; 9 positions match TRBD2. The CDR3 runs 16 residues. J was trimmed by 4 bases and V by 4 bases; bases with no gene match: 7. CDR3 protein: CASSWPGLATTGELFF. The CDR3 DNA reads TGTGCCAGCAGTTGGCCGGGACTAGCCACCACCGGGGAGCTGTTTTTT.

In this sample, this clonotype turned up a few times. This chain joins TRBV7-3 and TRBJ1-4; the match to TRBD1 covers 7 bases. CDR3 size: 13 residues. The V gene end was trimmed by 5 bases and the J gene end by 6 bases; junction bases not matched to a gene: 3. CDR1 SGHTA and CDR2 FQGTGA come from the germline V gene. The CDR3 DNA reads TGTGCCAGCAGCAACACAGGGGATGAAAAACTGTTTTTT. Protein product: CASSNTGDEKLFF.

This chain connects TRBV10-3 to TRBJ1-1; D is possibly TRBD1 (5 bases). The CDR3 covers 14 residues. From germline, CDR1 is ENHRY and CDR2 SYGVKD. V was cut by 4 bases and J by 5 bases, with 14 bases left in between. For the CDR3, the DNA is TGTGCCATCAGTGGGGGGGTTGGGAGGACTGAAGCTTTCTTT. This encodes CAISGGVGRTEAFF.

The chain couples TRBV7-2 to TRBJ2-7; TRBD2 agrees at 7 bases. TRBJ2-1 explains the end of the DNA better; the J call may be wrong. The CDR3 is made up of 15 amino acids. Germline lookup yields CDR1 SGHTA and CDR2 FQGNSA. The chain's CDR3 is CASSLWTRFPNEQFF. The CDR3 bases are TGTGCCAGCAGCTTATGGACTAGATTTCCCAATGAGCAGTTCTTC.